These 9 T cell receptor beta chains were sequenced from one sample in a study of CD8 T cells in ankylosing spondylitis. Overall study findings and caveats: There was a TCR beta motif, made of 7 to 9 highly homologous variants, that appeared characteristic of ankylosing spondylitis blood.

One entry per CDR3 protein, called by TCRdb with MiXCR from the 5' RACE reads. The sample comprises around 450,000 distinct CDR3 sequences, roughly a quarter of which are singletons, and 0.89% rests with the top ten. These receptors lack a known antigen. The sequencing input was blood, either unsorted or a sorted T cell fraction (not recorded which). The receptor source for this set is a male donor with ankylosing spondylitis.

This clonotype has just a few counts. The chain is built from TRBV24-1 and TRBJ2-1; 7 nucleotides line up with TRBD2. The CDR3 is 16 amino acids. Germline lookup yields CDR1 KGHDR and CDR2 SFDVKD. V trimming: 1 base; J trimming: 2 bases; junction bases outside the gene matches: 4. In DNA, the CDR3 is TGTGCCACCAGTGATTTAGCTAGCGGTACCTACAATGAGCAGTTCTTC. This sequence encodes CATSDLASGTYNEQFF.

This chain connects TRBV5-1 to TRBJ1-1; no firm D call. V lost 4 bases to trimming and J lost 12 bases, with 16 bases between them. Germline CDR1 and CDR2: SGHRS and YFSETQ. There are 12 residues in the CDR3. DNA for the CDR3: TGCGCCAGCAGCCCGGGAGCGGCGGTAACTTTCTTT. It encodes CASSPGAAVTFF.

This clonotype was found a few times. The chain combines TRBV7-9 with TRBJ2-3, with 8 bases lining up with TRBD2. The germline V gene encodes CDR1 SEHNR and CDR2 FQNEAQ (reference sequence). Unmatched junction bases numbered 11, after V lost 1 base and J lost 5 bases. The CDR3 totals 17 residues. CDR3 sequence: CASSLELAVPFLDTQYF. CDR3 nucleotides: TGTGCCAGCAGCTTAGAACTAGCGGTCCCCTTCCTAGATACGCAGTATTTT.

This clonotype was picked up a small number of times. The chain employs TRBV5-1 and TRBJ2-7, with D hard to call. Trimming removed 1 base from V and 4 bases from J, with 6 bases in between. Per the germline V gene, CDR1 is SGHRS and CDR2 is YFSETQ. This CDR3 region has 12 residues. The CDR3 here is CASSLIGYEQYF. The CDR3 DNA is TGCGCCAGCAGCTTGATCGGGTACGAGCAGTACTTC.

V gene TRBV20-1 combines with J gene TRBJ1-5; D not resolved. The germline V gene encodes CDR1 DFQATT and CDR2 SNEGSKA (reference sequence). The CDR3 loop spans 12 amino acids. V lost 6 bases and J lost 0, with 6 bases in between. This CDR3 is CSAKSSNQPQHF. In DNA, the CDR3 is TGCAGTGCAAAGAGTAGCAATCAGCCCCAGCATTTT.

This clonotype has more than one count but fewer than ten. The chain joins TRBV5-1 to TRBJ2-7; TRBD2 agrees at 8 bases. With V trimmed by 2 bases and J by 9 bases, 13 bases remained unmatched. Germline V gene data show CDR1 as SGHRS and CDR2 as YFSETQ. The CDR3 spans 15 residues. As DNA, the CDR3 is TGCGCCAGCAGCTTAGACGGGACTAGTGGTAGCCGGCAGTACGTC. This gives the protein CASSLDGTSGSRQYV.

This clonotype has just one count. The chain carries TRBV25-1 and TRBJ2-2; 11 nucleotides match TRBD2. The length of the CDR3 is 20 residues. The trim removed 0 bases at V and 1 base at J, leaving 10 bases unmatched. Germline CDR1 is MGHDK and CDR2 is SYGVNS. The CDR3 DNA follows: TGTGCCAGCAGTGAATATGGGCTAGCGGGAGGATCATGGAACACCGGGGAGCTGTTTTTT. Translation: CASSEYGLAGGSWNTGELFF.

A few counts support this clonotype. The chain links TRBV20-1 to TRBJ2-1; D might be TRBD1 (7 bases). Germline CDR1 DFQATT, CDR2 SNEGSKA (reference sequence). The CDR3 sequence is 14 residues long. With 6 bases removed from V and 0 bases from J, the gap between germline ends came to 12 bases. CDR3 DNA: TGCAGTGCCGGAGGGGGCAGCTCCTACAATGAGCAGTTCTTC. Translated, it gives CSAGGGSSYNEQFF.

This clonotype was counted many times. The genes are TRBV20-1 and TRBJ2-1, with D possibly being TRBD2 (6 bases). The CDR3 loop spans 14 amino acids. Germline CDR1 is DFQATT and CDR2 is SNEGSKA (reference sequence). The V end was cut by 5 bases, the J end by 3 bases, with 14 bases between. In nucleotides, the CDR3 is TGCAGTGCTGTGACTAGATCCATCTACAATGAGCAGTTCTTC. Translating it yields CSAVTRSIYNEQFF.